This TCR beta chain was retrieved from a study of blood T cell repertoires in COVID-19. The CDR3 has 14 residues. In germline, CDR1 is SQVTM, CDR2 ANQGSEA. V was pared by 2 bases and J by 1 base, with 10 bases between. Using immunoSEQ multiplex PCR, the repertoire was profiled, and TCRdb retains in-frame clones only, with some absent. Here the sample spans under 150,000 clones, around 89% being singletons. The source material was peripheral blood. The sequence was collected from a man aged 50-60 years with active or convalescent COVID-19. The chain recombines TRBV29-1 with TRBJ2-3; TRBD1 might be the D (6 bases). CDR3 nucleotide sequence: TGCAGCGTTGAACGGACAGTGGGCACAGATACGCAGTATTTT. Translated: CSVERTVGTDTQYF.